The 30 T cell receptor beta chains given below trace back to one sample, sequenced in a study of early T cells in non-severe SARS-CoV-2 infection. One entry per CDR3 protein results from TCRdb running MiXCR on the 5' RACE reads. The sample includes around 80,000 distinct CDR3 sequences, about an eighth seen only once; the top ten take 3.4%. The sequenced material came from whole blood. These receptors were collected from an adult who was a healthcare worker with PCR-confirmed SARS-CoV-2 infection or an uninfected control (not recorded which).

The chain has TRBV28 and TRBJ2-1; D is possibly TRBD1 (6 bases). V lost 6 bases and J 3 bases, leaving 15 bases between the germline ends. Germline-derived CDR1 and CDR2 are MDHEN and SYDVKM. This CDR3 is built from 15 residues. The CDR3: CASSPDRRLYNEQFF. The CDR3 nucleotides are TGTGCCAGCAGCCCCGACAGGAGACTCTACAATGAGCAGTTCTTC.

The chain employs TRBV14 and TRBJ2-7; D remains ambiguous. Trimming removed 1 base from V and 8 bases from J, with 9 bases in between. The V gene's germline CDR1 is SGHDN and CDR2 FVKESK. The CDR3 is 12 amino acids. DNA for the CDR3: TGTGCCAGCAGCCAAGTCGGCGGACAGCAGTACTTC. Translation gives CASSQVGGQQYF.

There are many counts of this clonotype. V and J are TRBV5-5 and TRBJ2-5, with 9 nucleotides matching TRBD1. The germline CDR1 and CDR2 sequences are SGHKS and YYEKEE (reference sequence). With 0 bases clipped from V and 5 bases from J, the junction kept 5 bases outside the gene matches. The CDR3 is 15 residues long. The CDR3 protein is CASSLEGQGMETQYF. DNA of the CDR3: TGTGCCAGCAGCTTGGAAGGACAGGGGATGGAGACCCAGTACTTC.

This clonotype came up a few times. It may be a read error: a sequence one base away is much more abundant. The genes are TRBV28 and TRBJ1-1; D not certain. The CDR3 is 11 amino acids. V was pared by 7 bases and J by 1 base, with 4 bases between. Germline V gives CDR1 MDHEN, CDR2 SYDVKM. The CDR3 coding sequence is TGTGCCAGCACTTCGAACACTGAAGCTTTCTTT. Its protein is CASTSNTEAFF.

This clonotype has a handful of counts. The chain recombines TRBV20-1 with TRBJ2-5; D is uncertain. V was cut by 3 bases and J by 2 bases, with 10 bases left in between. The germline gives CDR1 DFQATT, CDR2 SNEGSKA (reference sequence). The CDR3 has 13 amino acids. The CDR3 bases are TGCAGTGCTAGTCACATCGTACAAGAGACCCAGTACTTC. Encoded protein: CSASHIVQETQYF.

In this sample, this clonotype turned up many times. The chain is built from TRBV30 and TRBJ2-7; 7 nucleotides line up with TRBD1. Trimming removed 5 bases from V and 5 bases from J; junction bases left unmatched: 3. Germline loops: CDR1 GTSNPN, CDR2 SVGIG (reference sequence). The length of the CDR3 is 11 residues. This CDR3 is CAWDRAHEQYF. The CDR3 DNA reads TGTGCCTGGGACAGGGCCCACGAGCAGTACTTC.

This clonotype has a handful of counts. Here the CDR3 reads CASRSQGNSNQPQHF. The DNA for the CDR3 is TGTGCCAGCAGATCCCAGGGGAATAGCAATCAGCCCCAGCATTTT. V is TRBV6-1 and J is TRBJ1-5; D is perhaps TRBD1 (6 bases). The CDR3 consists of 15 residues. The V gene's germline CDR1 is MNHNS and CDR2 SASEGT. The germline V and J ends were trimmed by 6 bases and 0 bases, with 12 bases remaining between them.

V gene TRBV28 combines with J gene TRBJ2-7; the match to TRBD2 covers 11 bases. This CDR3 is built from 14 residues. CDR1 is MDHEN, CDR2 SYDVKM, per germline. V gave up 6 bases and J gave up 6 bases; unmatched junction bases: 7. The CDR3 loop is CASSPTSGISEQYF. The CDR3 bases are TGTGCCAGCAGCCCGACTAGCGGGATAAGCGAGCAGTACTTC.

This clonotype was seen only a few times. This rearrangement joins TRBV14 to TRBJ1-1; D uncertain. The CDR3 has 12 residues. Trimming stripped 1 base from V and 9 bases from J, with 9 bases between. The germline V gene encodes CDR1 SGHDN and CDR2 FVKESK. CDR3 coding DNA: TGTGCCAGCAGCCAAGTGGTGGACCAAGCTTTCTTT. Its protein is CASSQVVDQAFF.

There are a few counts of this clonotype. The chain uses TRBV7-2 and TRBJ1-3; tentative D call: TRBD1 (6 bases). This CDR3 spans 14 amino acids. Trimming shortened V by 5 bases and J by 3 bases, and 11 bases separated the two germline ends. Germline CDR1 SGHTA, CDR2 FQGNSA. The CDR3, as DNA: TGTGCCAGCAGCGTACAGGGTTATGGAAACACCATATATTTT. Residues: CASSVQGYGNTIYF.

For this clonotype: A much more abundant neighbour one base away suggests this may be a read error. The chain couples TRBV27 to TRBJ2-7, with TRBD2 matching over 8 bases. The CDR3 consists of 19 residues. CDR1 and CDR2 from the germline V gene are MNHEY and SMNVEV (reference sequence). In nucleotides, the CDR3 is TGTGTCAGCAGTTTGTTCCCCCGAAGACCAGCGGGAGACTCCTACGAGCAGTACTTC. Its protein product is CVSSLFPRRPAGDSYEQYF.

V and J are TRBV2 and TRBJ1-5; 7 bases match TRBD1. Trimming at V came to 1 base and at J to 3 bases, leaving 6 bases not matched to a gene. This CDR3 contains 16 residues. Germline CDR1 is SNHLY and CDR2 is FYNNEI. CDR3 loop: CASSEDRDRDNQPQHF. The CDR3 DNA reads TGTGCCAGCAGTGAAGACAGAGACAGGGACAATCAGCCCCAGCATTTT. Filled out from reference TRBV2 and TRBJ1-5, the complete variable domain reads EPEVTQTPSHQVTQMGQEVILRCVPISNHLYFYWYRQILGQKVEFLVSFYNNEISEKSEIFDDQFSVERPDGSNFTLKIRSTKLEDSAMYFCASSEDRDRDNQPQHFGDGTRLSIL.

This clonotype was detected a few times. This chain uses TRBV28 with TRBJ2-7, with D perhaps matching TRBD1 or TRBD2 (7 bases each). Germline assignment: CDR1 MDHEN and CDR2 SYDVKM. The CDR3 runs 16 residues. Trimming took off 3 bases at V and 1 base at J, with 16 bases between the two ends. The CDR3 DNA reads as TGTGCCAGCAGTTTCTCAGGGGGAGGGCTATCCTACGAGCAGTACTTC. Protein sequence: CASSFSGGGLSYEQYF.

This clonotype has ten or more counts. The chain uses TRBV6-5 and TRBJ2-7; D is possibly TRBD1 (5 bases). Trimming removed 6 bases at V and 7 bases at J, with 19 bases between. Germline values: CDR1 MNHEY, CDR2 SVGAGI. The CDR3 length is 14 residues. CDR3 residues: CASSQGPHAEEQYF. For the CDR3, the DNA is TGTGCCAGCAGCCAGGGCCCCCACGCCGAGGAGCAGTACTTC.

This clonotype was seen many times. The chain uses TRBV12-3 or TRBV12-4 and TRBJ1-4; D is unclear. Trimming cost V 6 bases and J 0 bases, with 11 bases left between them. This CDR3 spans 15 amino acids. The CDR3 DNA reads TGTGCCAGCAGCCCCTACGGGACAACTAATGAAAAACTGTTTTTT. It translates to CASSPYGTTNEKLFF.

This chain uses TRBV10-3 with TRBJ2-3; maybe TRBD1 (6 bases). V shed 2 bases and J shed 5 bases, with 11 bases lying between them. Germline assignment: CDR1 ENHRY and CDR2 SYGVKD. The CDR3 consists of 14 residues. CDR3 loop: CAISETGLGDTQYF. The CDR3 region has the DNA TGTGCCATCAGTGAGACAGGGTTAGGAGATACGCAGTATTTT.

There are a few counts of this clonotype. The chain carries TRBV28 and TRBJ2-7; D remains ambiguous. The CDR3 length is 12 residues. Germline CDR1 reads MDHEN; CDR2 reads SYDVKM. V shed 1 base and J shed 3 bases, with 4 bases lying between them. CDR3: CASSLYSYEQYF. CDR3 DNA sequence: TGTGCCAGCAGTTTATACAGCTACGAGCAGTACTTC.

The table lists this clonotype with a few counts. The J gene is TRBJ1-1, the V gene TRBV5-1; D is undetermined. The CDR3 consists of 13 residues. Trimming cost V 4 bases and J 0 bases, with 7 bases left between them. Germline V gene lookup returns CDR1 SGHRS and CDR2 YFSETQ. CDR3 region: CASSGEMNTEAFF. The DNA for the CDR3 is TGCGCCAGCAGCGGTGAGATGAACACTGAAGCTTTCTTT.

This clonotype was found a few times. The rearrangement joins TRBV29-1 to TRBJ2-3; D could derive from TRBD1 or TRBD2 (5 bases each). CDR1 and CDR2 from the germline V gene are SQVTM and ANQGSEA. The CDR3 has 12 residues. Trimming pared 4 bases from V and 0 bases from J, leaving 5 bases between. Here the CDR3 DNA reads TGCAGCGTTGGGGGGAGCACAGATACGCAGTATTTT. This codes for CSVGGSTDTQYF.

V usage is TRBV6-5 and J usage is TRBJ1-4; D unclear. Germline CDR1 MNHEY, CDR2 SVGAGI. This CDR3 spans 15 amino acids. Between the trimmed V and J ends, which lost 6 bases and 6 bases, there was a span of 17 bases. The CDR3 DNA follows: TGTGCCAGCAGCCGATTGGGAGCTGGGGATGAAAAACTGTTTTTT. This gives the protein CASSRLGAGDEKLFF.

A few counts support this clonotype. The chain combines TRBV29-1 with TRBJ2-4, with D unclear. Germline V gene lookup returns CDR1 SQVTM and CDR2 ANQGSEA. The CDR3 runs to 16 residues. Trimming took off 8 bases at V and 0 bases at J, with 20 bases between the two ends. CDR3 DNA sequence: TGCAGCTCCAACCGAGGCCGACCGTCAGCCAAAAACATTCAGTACTTC. Amino acid sequence: CSSNRGRPSAKNIQYF.

This clonotype appeared a few times. V is TRBV7-9 and J is TRBJ2-4, with D perhaps TRBD2 (5 bases). The CDR3 extends over 15 amino acids. Germline V gene sequence: CDR1 SEHNR, CDR2 FQNEAQ (reference sequence). V shed 4 bases and J shed 0 bases, with 10 bases lying between them. The CDR3 coding sequence is TGTGCCAGCAGCTCCCCCGAGGGAGCCAAAAACATTCAGTACTTC. Amino acid sequence: CASSSPEGAKNIQYF.

This clonotype has only a few counts. The gene calls are TRBV28 and TRBJ1-6; 7 nucleotides align to TRBD1. Looked up from germline, CDR1 is MDHEN and CDR2 is SYDVKM. The CDR3 contains 11 residues. J was trimmed by 14 bases and V by 2 bases; bases with no gene match: 0. The CDR3 loop is CASSLGQALHF. The CDR3 nucleotides read TGTGCCAGCAGTTTAGGACAGGCCCTCCACTTT. The whole variable domain, filled in from reference TRBV28 and TRBJ1-6, reads DVKVTQSSRYLVKRTGEKVFLECVQDMDHENMFWYRQDPGLGLRLIYFSYDVKMKEKGDIPEGYSVSREKKERFSLILESASTNQTSMYLCASSLGQALHFGNGTRLTVT.

This clonotype was counted ten times or more. The rearrangement uses TRBV20-1 and TRBJ2-7; D possibly corresponds to TRBD2 (5 bases). Germline V gene data show CDR1 as DFQATT and CDR2 as SNEGSKA (reference sequence). The V end lost 2 bases, the J end lost 6 bases, and 17 bases lay between the germline ends. This CDR3 has 14 amino acids. Here the CDR3 DNA reads TGCAGTGCTAGATCCAGCGGAGAGGCTGGCGAGCAGTACTTC. Translating it yields CSARSSGEAGEQYF.

At least ten counts were recorded for this clonotype. The gene calls are TRBV7-3 and TRBJ2-7; 7 positions agree with TRBD2. Looked up from germline, CDR1 is SGHTA and CDR2 is FQGTGA. The CDR3 contains 15 residues. J gave up 1 base and V 3 bases, and 6 bases lay outside the gene matches. The CDR3 sequence: CASSFSVAGSYEQYF. DNA for the CDR3: TGTGCCAGCAGCTTCTCGGTAGCGGGTTCCTACGAGCAGTACTTC.

The J gene is TRBJ2-3, the V gene TRBV29-1, with unresolved D. Germline V gene data show CDR1 as SQVTM and CDR2 as ANQGSEA. CDR3 length: 15 amino acids. Trimming took off 4 bases at V and 4 bases at J, with 18 bases between the two ends. CDR3 residues: CSVALRIYGADTQYF. The CDR3 bases are TGCAGCGTTGCCCTCCGGATATACGGCGCAGATACGCAGTATTTT.

This clonotype was picked up many times. The chain carries TRBV29-1 and TRBJ1-1, with D possibly being TRBD1 (5 bases). This CDR3 contains 13 residues. The germline CDR1 and CDR2 sequences are SQVTM and ANQGSEA. The V and J ends lost 3 bases and 8 bases respectively, with 16 bases between them. Written as DNA, the CDR3 is TGCAGCGTTGAGAGGGGCGATGGGTCCGAAGCTTTCTTT. This sequence encodes CSVERGDGSEAFF.

This clonotype was recorded a few times. The rearrangement uses TRBV6-5 and TRBJ2-1; 12 positions match TRBD2. The CDR3 totals 17 residues. The junction had 8 bases not matched to a gene; V was cut back by 0 bases and J by 8 bases. Germline V lookup: CDR1 MNHEY, CDR2 SVGAGI. CDR3 DNA: TGTGCCAGCAGTTACTCGGTACTAGCGGGAGGAGTAGATGAGCAGTTCTTC. Amino acid sequence: CASSYSVLAGGVDEQFF.

This clonotype was counted only a few times. The CDR3 DNA sequence: TGTGCCAGCAGCCAAGATTTTCGCGCCGGGGAGCTGTTTTTT. Translation gives CASSQDFRAGELFF. The chain combines TRBV3-1 with TRBJ2-2; D unresolved. V lost 0 bases and J 6 bases, leaving 8 bases between the germline ends. Germline CDR1 LGHDT, CDR2 YNNKEL (reference sequence). The CDR3 runs 14 residues.

A single count supports this clonotype. The junction and the germline gene differ at one end; a read error may be behind it. The rearrangement uses TRBV10-2 and TRBJ2-7; a possible D gene is TRBD2 (6 bases). This CDR3 has 12 residues. Germline values: CDR1 WSHSY, CDR2 SAAADI. The CDR3 bases are TGCGCCAGCAGCCCCGGGGACTTTCTCGTGAACTTC. It yields the protein CASSPGDFLVNF.